This record covers a single TCR beta chain. The antigen remains unidentified. Only in-frame clones appear in the TCRdb table, and some are missing; sequencing was by immunoSEQ multiplex PCR. The sample consists of some 340,000 clones, 87% of them appearing once. These data belong to a study of cytomegalovirus exposure and HLA in healthy donors. Study observations and caveats: Reported performance of the classifier showed diagnosis of cytomegalovirus status with high specificity and sensitivity.

This receptor was taken from a woman under 40 in good health and CMV-seropositive. The specimen was PBMCs.

In DNA, the CDR3 is TGTGCCAGCAGACCACAGGGGGCAAATGAAAAACTGTTTTTT. It translates to CASRPQGANEKLFF. The chain joins TRBV6-5 to TRBJ1-4; 9 positions agree with TRBD1. The V gene end was trimmed by 6 bases and the J gene end by 5 bases; junction bases not matched to a gene: 4. This CDR3 contains 14 residues. Germline assignment: CDR1 MNHEY and CDR2 SVGAGI.